This TCR beta chain was retrieved from a study of response to subunit inactivated influenza vaccine. Study results and caveats: Authors suggested each seasonal flu vaccination may recruit only limited numbers of new T cells.

The CDR3 totals 15 residues. The germline gives CDR1 KGHSH, CDR2 LQKENI. Deletions cut 3 bases from V and 4 bases from J, with 15 bases between. Note on this clonotype: The antigen is undetermined.

TCRdb called the RT-PCR reads again in MiXCR, with one record for every CDR3 protein. The table lists more than 200,000 distinct CDR3 sequences, 12% of them singletons, with 7.8% in the top ten. This receptor was obtained from a man aged 45 to 65 who received an inactivated influenza vaccine. Material: non-naive T cells sorted from PBMCs, obtained roughly 2 weeks before vaccination. The chain is built from TRBV18 and TRBJ1-1; no reliable D call. DNA of the CDR3: TGTGCCAGCTCACCCCGGACGGGGAAGGGCACTGAAGCTTTCTTT. Protein product: CASSPRTGKGTEAFF.